Listed here are 10 T cell receptor beta chains from one sample, sequenced in a study of radiotherapy plus CTLA-4 blockade in lung cancer. Produced via immunoSEQ multiplex PCR; TCRdb's table is partial and in-frame only. Among about 98,000 clones listed, about 81% were seen once. The material sequenced was peripheral blood, taken from a patient treated with radiotherapy plus ipilimumab. These receptors were obtained from a human donor with non-small cell lung cancer who had a partial response to radiotherapy plus ipilimumab.

The rearrangement uses TRBV28 and TRBJ1-1; no reliable D call. The CDR3 is 12 residues long. Germline CDR1 reads MDHEN; CDR2 reads SYDVKM. Trimming stripped 5 bases from V and 0 bases from J, with 4 bases between. Here the CDR3 DNA reads TGTGCCAGCAGTGCAGTGAACACTGAAGCTTTCTTT. Its protein is CASSAVNTEAFF.

This chain links TRBV29-1 with TRBJ2-7, with D perhaps matching TRBD1 (6 bases). The CDR3 runs 13 residues. The germline V gene has CDR1 SQVTM and CDR2 ANQGSEA. The V gene lost 6 bases and the J gene lost 4 bases, with 16 bases spanning the gap. The CDR3 bases are TGCAGCGTCTGGGGGCAGCGGCAATACGAGCAGTACTTC. Protein sequence: CSVWGQRQYEQYF.

As DNA, the CDR3 is TGTGCCTGGAGGGGAGAAGAGACCCAGTACTTC. It encodes CAWRGEETQYF. V usage is TRBV30 and J usage is TRBJ2-5; a weak D match, TRBD2 (5 bases). The germline V gene has CDR1 GTSNPN and CDR2 SVGIG (reference sequence). This CDR3 spans 11 amino acids. The ends were cut back, 3 bases at V and 3 bases at J, with 5 bases in the middle.

This clone has just one count. The V and J genes are TRBV7-9 and TRBJ2-1, with 9 bases lining up with TRBD2. There are 17 residues in the CDR3. The V segment lost 5 bases and the J segment 4 bases; nucleotides outside the gene matches: 12. Germline V gene sequence: CDR1 SEHNR, CDR2 FQNEAQ (reference sequence). The CDR3 loop is CASSPGVAGVGYNEQFF. The CDR3 DNA reads TGTGCCAGCAGCCCGGGGGTAGCGGGAGTGGGGTACAATGAGCAGTTCTTC.

The V call is TRBV12-5, the J call TRBJ2-5, with TRBD2 matching over 11 bases. CDR3 size: 16 residues. The germline gives CDR1 LGHNT, CDR2 FRNRAP. Losses at the gene ends were 1 base for V and 3 bases for J; bases not matched to a gene: 4. CDR3 sequence: CASGLGLLAGEETQYF. The CDR3 nucleotides read TGTGCTAGTGGTTTGGGCTTACTAGCGGGAGAAGAGACCCAGTACTTC.

The chain combines TRBV28 with TRBJ2-3; TRBD2 agrees at 7 bases. Germline V gene data show CDR1 as MDHEN and CDR2 as SYDVKM. With 3 bases clipped from V and 2 bases from J, the junction kept 8 bases outside the gene matches. The CDR3 consists of 16 residues. The CDR3: CASSFFSGSYTDTQYF. Here the CDR3 DNA reads TGTGCCAGCAGTTTCTTTAGCGGGTCGTACACAGATACGCAGTATTTT.

The CDR3 sequence: CASSLAPGQGYGYTF. CDR3 bases: TGCGCCAGCAGCTTGGCCCCCGGACAGGGCTATGGCTACACCTTC. The chain has TRBV5-1 and TRBJ1-2, with 8 positions matching TRBD1. The trim removed 0 bases at V and 4 bases at J, leaving 5 bases unmatched. Germline V gene data show CDR1 as SGHRS and CDR2 as YFSETQ. The length of the CDR3 is 15 residues.

This chain links TRBV30 with TRBJ1-6; TRBD1 is a possible D gene (6 bases). The CDR3 loop spans 12 amino acids. Trimming pared 5 bases from V and 11 bases from J, leaving 13 bases between. Germline V CDR1 and CDR2: GTSNPN, SVGIG (reference sequence). CDR3 in DNA: TGTGCCTGGTCCAACAGGGACCCACCCCTCCACTTT. Translating gives CAWSNRDPPLHF.

The rearrangement links TRBV28 to TRBJ1-4; D is unresolved. CDR1 and CDR2 from the germline V gene are MDHEN and SYDVKM. This CDR3 region has 15 residues. Trimming took 3 bases from V and 7 from J, leaving 15 bases between them. The CDR3 sequence is CASSFVGGIGEKLFF. CDR3 sequence (DNA): TGTGCCAGCAGTTTTGTTGGAGGGATAGGTGAAAAACTGTTTTTT.

J is TRBJ2-7 and V is TRBV6-1; D remains unclear. Germline values: CDR1 MNHNS, CDR2 SASEGT. V was shortened by 2 bases and J by 0 bases, with 14 bases between the two germline ends. The CDR3 contains 16 residues. The CDR3 is CASSESKFFPSYEQYF. The CDR3 nucleotides are TGTGCCAGCAGTGAATCTAAGTTTTTCCCCTCCTACGAGCAGTACTTC.